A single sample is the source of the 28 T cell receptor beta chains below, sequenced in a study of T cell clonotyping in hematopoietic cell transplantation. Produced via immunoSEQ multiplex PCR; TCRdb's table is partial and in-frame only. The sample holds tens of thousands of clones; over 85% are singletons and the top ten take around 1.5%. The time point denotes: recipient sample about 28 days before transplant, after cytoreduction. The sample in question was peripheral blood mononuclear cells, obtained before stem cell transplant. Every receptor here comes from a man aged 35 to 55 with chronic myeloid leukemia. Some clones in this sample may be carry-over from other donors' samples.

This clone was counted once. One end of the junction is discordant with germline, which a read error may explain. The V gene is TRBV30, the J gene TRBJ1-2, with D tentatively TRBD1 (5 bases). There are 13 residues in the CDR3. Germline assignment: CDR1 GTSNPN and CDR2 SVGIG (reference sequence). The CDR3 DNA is TGTGCCTGGAGTGGGGTCCGGGCGTCGGGGCTCGCCTTC. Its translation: CAWSGVRASGLAF.

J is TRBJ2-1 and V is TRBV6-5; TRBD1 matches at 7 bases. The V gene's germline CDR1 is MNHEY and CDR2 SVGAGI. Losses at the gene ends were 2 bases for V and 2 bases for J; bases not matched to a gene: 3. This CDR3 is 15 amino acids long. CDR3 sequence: CASSYGTEAYNEQFF. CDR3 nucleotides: TGTGCCAGCAGTTACGGGACAGAGGCCTACAATGAGCAGTTCTTC.

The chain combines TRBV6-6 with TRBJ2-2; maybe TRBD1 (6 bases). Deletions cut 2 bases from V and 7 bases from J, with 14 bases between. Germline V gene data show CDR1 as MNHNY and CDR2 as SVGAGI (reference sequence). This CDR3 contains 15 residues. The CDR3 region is CASSYTWGRGGELFF. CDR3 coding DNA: TGTGCCAGCAGTTACACCTGGGGGCGCGGCGGGGAGCTGTTTTTT.

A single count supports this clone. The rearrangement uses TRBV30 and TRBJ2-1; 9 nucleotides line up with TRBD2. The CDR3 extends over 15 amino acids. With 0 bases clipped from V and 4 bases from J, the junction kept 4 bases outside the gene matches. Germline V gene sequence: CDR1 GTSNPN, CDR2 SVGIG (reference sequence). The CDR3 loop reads CAWSVRSGGYNEQFF. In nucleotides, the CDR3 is TGTGCCTGGAGTGTGAGAAGCGGGGGGTACAATGAGCAGTTCTTC.

The CDR3 spells CASSLSLISTEQYF. CDR3 DNA sequence: TGTGCCAGCAGCCTAAGCCTCATATCTACCGAGCAGTACTTC. This sequence joins TRBV4-2 and TRBJ2-7, with no clear D. Germline V gene sequence: CDR1 LGHNA, CDR2 YNFKEQ. Trimming left V 4 bases short and J 6 bases short, with 16 bases between. There are 14 residues in the CDR3.

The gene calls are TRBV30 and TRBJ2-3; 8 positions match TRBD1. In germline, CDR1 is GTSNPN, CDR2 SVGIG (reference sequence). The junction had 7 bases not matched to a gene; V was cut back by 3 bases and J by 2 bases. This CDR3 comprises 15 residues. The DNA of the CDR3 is TGTGCCTGGAGCGCCGGGACAGGACTCACAGATACGCAGTATTTT. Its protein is CAWSAGTGLTDTQYF.

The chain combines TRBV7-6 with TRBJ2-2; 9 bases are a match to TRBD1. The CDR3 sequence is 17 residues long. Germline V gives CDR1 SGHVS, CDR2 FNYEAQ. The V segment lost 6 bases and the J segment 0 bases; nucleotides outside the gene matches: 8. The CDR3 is CASRLDRGNPNTGELFF. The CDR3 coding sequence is TGTGCCAGCAGATTGGACAGGGGAAATCCGAACACCGGGGAGCTGTTTTTT. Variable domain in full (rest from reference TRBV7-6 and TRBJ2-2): GAGVSQSPRYKVTKRGQDVALRCDPISGHVSLYWYRQALGQGPEFLTYFNYEAQQDKSGLPNDRFSAERPEGSISTLTIQRTEQRDSAMYRCASRLDRGNPNTGELFFGEGSRLTVL.

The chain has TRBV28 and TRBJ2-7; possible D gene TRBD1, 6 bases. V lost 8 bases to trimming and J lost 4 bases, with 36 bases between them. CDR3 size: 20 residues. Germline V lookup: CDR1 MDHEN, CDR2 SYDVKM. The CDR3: CASPPGPYRVGSWGSYEQYF. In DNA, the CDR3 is TGTGCCAGCCCACCCGGACCCTACAGGGTAGGGAGTTGGGGGAGTTACGAGCAGTACTTC.

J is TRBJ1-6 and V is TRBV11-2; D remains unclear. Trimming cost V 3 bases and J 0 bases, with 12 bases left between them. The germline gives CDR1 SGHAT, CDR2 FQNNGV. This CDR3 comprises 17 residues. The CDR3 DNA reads TGTGCCAGCAGCTTTGGCGGAACGAGCTCCTATAATTCACCCCTCCACTTT. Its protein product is CASSFGGTSSYNSPLHF.

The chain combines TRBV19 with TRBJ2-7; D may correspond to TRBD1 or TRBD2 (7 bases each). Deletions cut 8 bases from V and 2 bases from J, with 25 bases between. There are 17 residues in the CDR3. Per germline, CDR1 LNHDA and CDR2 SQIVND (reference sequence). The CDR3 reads CASSPWRQTGRAYEQYF. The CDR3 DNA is TGTGCCAGTTCACCCTGGCGTCAGACAGGGAGGGCCTACGAGCAGTACTTC.

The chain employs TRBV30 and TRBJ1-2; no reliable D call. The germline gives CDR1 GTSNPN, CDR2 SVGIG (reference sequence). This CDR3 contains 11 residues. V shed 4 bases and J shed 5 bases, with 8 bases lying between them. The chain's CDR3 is CAWNSFYGYTF. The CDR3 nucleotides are TGTGCCTGGAACAGCTTTTATGGCTACACCTTC. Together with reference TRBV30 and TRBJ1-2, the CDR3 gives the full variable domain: SQTIHQWPATLVQPVGSPLSLECTVEGTSNPNLYWYRQAAGRGLQLLFYSVGIGQISSEVPQNLSASRPQDRQFILSSKKLLLSDSGFYLCAWNSFYGYTFGSGTRLTVV.

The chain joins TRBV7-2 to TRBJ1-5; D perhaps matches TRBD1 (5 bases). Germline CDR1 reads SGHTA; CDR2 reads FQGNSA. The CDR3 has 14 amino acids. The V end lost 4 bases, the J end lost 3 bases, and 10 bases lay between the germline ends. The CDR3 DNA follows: TGTGCCAGCAGCTCGGGGCTCCCCAATCAGCCCCAGCATTTT. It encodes CASSSGLPNQPQHF.

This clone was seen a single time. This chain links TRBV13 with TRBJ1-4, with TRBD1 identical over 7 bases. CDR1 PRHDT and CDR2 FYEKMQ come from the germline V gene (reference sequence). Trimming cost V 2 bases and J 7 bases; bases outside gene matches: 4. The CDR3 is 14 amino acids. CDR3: CASSLRQGGEKLFF. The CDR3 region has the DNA TGTGCCAGCAGCTTAAGACAGGGAGGTGAAAAACTGTTTTTT. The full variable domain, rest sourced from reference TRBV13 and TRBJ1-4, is AAGVIQSPRHLIKEKRETATLKCYPIPRHDTVYWYQQGPGQDPQFLISFYEKMQSDKGSIPDRFSAQQFSDYHSELNMSSLELGDSALYFCASSLRQGGEKLFFGSGTQLSVL.

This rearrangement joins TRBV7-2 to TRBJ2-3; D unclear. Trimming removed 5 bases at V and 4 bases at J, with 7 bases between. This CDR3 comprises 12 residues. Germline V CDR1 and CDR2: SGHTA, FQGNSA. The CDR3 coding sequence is TGTGCCAGCAGCCAGAGCGCAGATACGCAGTATTTT. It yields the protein CASSQSADTQYF.

This chain's CDR3 is CASSLGPGGEDSNQPQHF. The DNA of the CDR3 is TGTGCCAGCAGCTTAGGCCCAGGGGGGGAAGATAGCAATCAGCCCCAGCATTTT. The gene calls are TRBV13 and TRBJ1-5; 7 positions match TRBD1. The V gene end was trimmed by 0 bases and the J gene end by 0 bases; junction bases not matched to a gene: 8. Looked up from germline, CDR1 is PRHDT and CDR2 is FYEKMQ (reference sequence). This CDR3 is 18 amino acids long.

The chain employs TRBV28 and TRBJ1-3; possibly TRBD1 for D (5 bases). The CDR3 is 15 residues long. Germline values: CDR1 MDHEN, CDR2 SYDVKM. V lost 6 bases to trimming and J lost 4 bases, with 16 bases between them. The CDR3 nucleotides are TGTGCCAGCAGCCCTCGCGGGGGATGGGGAAACACCATATATTTT. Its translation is CASSPRGGWGNTIYF. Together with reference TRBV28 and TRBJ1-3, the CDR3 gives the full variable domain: DVKVTQSSRYLVKRTGEKVFLECVQDMDHENMFWYRQDPGLGLRLIYFSYDVKMKEKGDIPEGYSVSREKKERFSLILESASTNQTSMYLCASSPRGGWGNTIYFGEGSWLTVV.

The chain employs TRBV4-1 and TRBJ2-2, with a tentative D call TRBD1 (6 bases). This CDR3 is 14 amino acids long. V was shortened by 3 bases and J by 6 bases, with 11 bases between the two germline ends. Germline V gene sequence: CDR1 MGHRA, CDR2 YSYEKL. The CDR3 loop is CASSHPAGAGELFF. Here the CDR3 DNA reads TGCGCCAGCAGCCATCCTGCAGGGGCCGGGGAGCTGTTTTTT.

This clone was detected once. The CDR3 region has the DNA TGTGCCAGCAGCTGGGGGGTCCCTGGGGCCAACGTCCTGACTTTC. This encodes CASSWGVPGANVLTF. This chain uses TRBV2 with TRBJ2-6; D may be TRBD2 (6 bases). The ends were cut back, 6 bases at V and 2 bases at J, with 11 bases in the middle. CDR3 length: 15 amino acids. CDR1 is SNHLY, CDR2 FYNNEI, per germline.

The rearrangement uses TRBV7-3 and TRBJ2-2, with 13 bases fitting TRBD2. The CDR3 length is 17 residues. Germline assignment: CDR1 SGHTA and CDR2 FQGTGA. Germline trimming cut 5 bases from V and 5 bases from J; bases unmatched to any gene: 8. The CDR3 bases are TGTGCCAGCAGCCCAACTAGCGGGGGGGCCCTAACCGGGGAGCTGTTTTTT. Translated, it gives CASSPTSGGALTGELFF.

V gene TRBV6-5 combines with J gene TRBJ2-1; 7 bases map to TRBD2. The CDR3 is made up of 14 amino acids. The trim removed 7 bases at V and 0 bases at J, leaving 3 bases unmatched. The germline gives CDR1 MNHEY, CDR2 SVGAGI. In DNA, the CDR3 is TGTGCCAGCACCCGGACTAGCTCCTACAATGAGCAGTTCTTC. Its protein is CASTRTSSYNEQFF.

The CDR3 DNA reads as TGCAGCGTTGAACCCCCGGGGAGAGATACGCAGTATTTT. This encodes CSVEPPGRDTQYF. The chain uses TRBV29-1 and TRBJ2-3; the D gene is possibly TRBD2 (5 bases). This CDR3 comprises 13 residues. Germline V gene lookup returns CDR1 SQVTM and CDR2 ANQGSEA. Trimming removed 2 bases at V and 5 bases at J, with 11 bases between.

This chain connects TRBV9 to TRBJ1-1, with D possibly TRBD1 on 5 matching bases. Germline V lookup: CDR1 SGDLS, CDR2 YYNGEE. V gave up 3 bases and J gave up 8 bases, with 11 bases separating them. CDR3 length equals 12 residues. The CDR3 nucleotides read TGTGCCAGCAGCGCCTTAGGGGCCGAAGCTTTCTTT. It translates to CASSALGAEAFF. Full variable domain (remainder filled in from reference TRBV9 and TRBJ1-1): DSGVTQTPKHLITATGQRVTLRCSPRSGDLSVYWYQQSLDQGLQFLIQYYNGEERAKGNILERFSAQQFPDLHSELNLSSLELGDSALYFCASSALGAEAFFGQGTRLTVV.

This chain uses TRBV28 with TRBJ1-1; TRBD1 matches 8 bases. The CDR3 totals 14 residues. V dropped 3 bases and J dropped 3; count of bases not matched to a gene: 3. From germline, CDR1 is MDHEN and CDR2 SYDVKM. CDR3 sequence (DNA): TGTGCCAGCAGTTTGGCAGGGGGCTACACTGAAGCTTTCTTT. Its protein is CASSLAGGYTEAFF.

CDR3 in amino acids: CAWSVFTPNSPLHF. The DNA of the CDR3 is TGTGCCTGGAGTGTCTTCACGCCAAATTCACCCCTCCACTTT. The chain carries TRBV30 and TRBJ1-6, with unresolved D. Germline V gene lookup returns CDR1 GTSNPN and CDR2 SVGIG (reference sequence). V shed 0 bases and J shed 7 bases, with 10 bases lying between them. This CDR3 region has 14 residues.

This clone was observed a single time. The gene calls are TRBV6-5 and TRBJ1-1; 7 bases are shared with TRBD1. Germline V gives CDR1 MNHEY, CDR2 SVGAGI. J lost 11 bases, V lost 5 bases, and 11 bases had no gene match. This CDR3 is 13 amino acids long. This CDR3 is CASSLGQVGQAFF. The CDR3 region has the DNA TGTGCCAGCAGTCTCGGACAGGTCGGACAGGCTTTCTTT.

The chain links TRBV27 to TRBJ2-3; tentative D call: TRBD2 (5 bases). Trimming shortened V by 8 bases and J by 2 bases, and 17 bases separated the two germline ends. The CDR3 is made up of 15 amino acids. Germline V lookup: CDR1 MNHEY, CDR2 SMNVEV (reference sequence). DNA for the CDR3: TGTGCCAGCCCCCTCAAAGCGGAACTCACAGATACGCAGTATTTT. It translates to CASPLKAELTDTQYF.

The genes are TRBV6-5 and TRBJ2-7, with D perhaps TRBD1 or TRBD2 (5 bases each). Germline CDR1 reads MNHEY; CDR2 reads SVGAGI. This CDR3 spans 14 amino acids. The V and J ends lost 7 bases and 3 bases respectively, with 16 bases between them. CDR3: CASNLPGSNYEQYF. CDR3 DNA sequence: TGTGCCAGCAACCTCCCAGGGAGTAACTACGAGCAGTACTTC.

CDR3 DNA sequence: TGTGCCAGCACTGGGACAGGGTTTACCTACGAGCAGTACTTC. It yields the protein CASTGTGFTYEQYF. J is TRBJ2-7 and V is TRBV5-6; 9 positions agree with TRBD1. The CDR3 is made up of 14 amino acids. Germline V gene sequence: CDR1 SGHDT, CDR2 YYEEEE. Trimming cost V 6 bases and J 2 bases; bases outside gene matches: 6.